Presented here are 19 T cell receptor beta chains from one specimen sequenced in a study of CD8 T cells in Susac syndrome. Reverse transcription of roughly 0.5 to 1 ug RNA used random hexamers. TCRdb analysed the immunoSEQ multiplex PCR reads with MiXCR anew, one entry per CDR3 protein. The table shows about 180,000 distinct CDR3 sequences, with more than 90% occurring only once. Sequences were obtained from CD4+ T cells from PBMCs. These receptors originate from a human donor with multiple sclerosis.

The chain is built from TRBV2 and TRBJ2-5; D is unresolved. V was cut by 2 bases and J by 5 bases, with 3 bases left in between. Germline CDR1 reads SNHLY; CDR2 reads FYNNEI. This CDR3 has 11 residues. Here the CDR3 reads CASSEYETQYF. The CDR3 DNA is TGTGCCAGCAGTGAATATGAGACCCAGTACTTC.

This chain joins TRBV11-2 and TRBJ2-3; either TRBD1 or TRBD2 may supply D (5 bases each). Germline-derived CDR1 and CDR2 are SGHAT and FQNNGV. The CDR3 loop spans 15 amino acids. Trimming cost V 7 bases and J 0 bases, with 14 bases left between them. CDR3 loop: CASNSPRGSTDTQYF. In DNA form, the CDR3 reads TGTGCCAGCAACTCCCCGAGGGGAAGCACAGATACGCAGTATTTT.

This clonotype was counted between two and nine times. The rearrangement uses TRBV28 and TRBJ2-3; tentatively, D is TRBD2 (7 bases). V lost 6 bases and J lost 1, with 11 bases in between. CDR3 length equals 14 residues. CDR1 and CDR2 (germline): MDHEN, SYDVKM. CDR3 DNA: TGTGCCAGCAGGGGCGGGGGCGGCACAGATACGCAGTATTTT. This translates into CASRGGGGTDTQYF.

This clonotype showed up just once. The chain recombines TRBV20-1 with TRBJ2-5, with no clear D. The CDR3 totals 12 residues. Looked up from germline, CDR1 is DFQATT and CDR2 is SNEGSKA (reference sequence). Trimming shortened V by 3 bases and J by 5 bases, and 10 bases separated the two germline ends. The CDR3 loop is CSASEEWETQYF. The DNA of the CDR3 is TGCAGTGCTAGCGAGGAATGGGAGACCCAGTACTTC.

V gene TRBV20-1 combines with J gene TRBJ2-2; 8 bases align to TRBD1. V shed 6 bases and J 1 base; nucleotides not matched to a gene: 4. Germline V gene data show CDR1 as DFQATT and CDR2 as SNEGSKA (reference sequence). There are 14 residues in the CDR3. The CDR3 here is CSAPGTGNTGELFF. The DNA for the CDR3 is TGCAGTGCCCCCGGGACAGGGAACACCGGGGAGCTGTTTTTT.

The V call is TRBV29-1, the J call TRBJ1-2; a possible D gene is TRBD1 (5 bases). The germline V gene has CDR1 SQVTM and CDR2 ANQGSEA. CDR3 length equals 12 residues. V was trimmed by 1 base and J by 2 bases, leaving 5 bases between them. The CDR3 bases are TGCAGCGTTGAAGGACAGAACTATGGCTACACCTTC. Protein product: CSVEGQNYGYTF.

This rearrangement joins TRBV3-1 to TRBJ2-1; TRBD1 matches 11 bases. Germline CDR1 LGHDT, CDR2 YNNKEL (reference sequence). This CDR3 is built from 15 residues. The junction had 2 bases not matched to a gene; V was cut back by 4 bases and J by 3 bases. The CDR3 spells CASSRGTGGYNEQFF. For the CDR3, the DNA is TGTGCCAGCAGCCGCGGGACAGGGGGCTACAATGAGCAGTTCTTC.

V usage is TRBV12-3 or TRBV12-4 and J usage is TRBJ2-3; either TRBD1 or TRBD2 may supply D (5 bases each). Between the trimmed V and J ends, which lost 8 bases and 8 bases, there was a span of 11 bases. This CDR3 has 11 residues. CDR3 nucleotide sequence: TGTGCCAGCTGTGAGGGGACTACGCAGTATTTT. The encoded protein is CASCEGTTQYF.

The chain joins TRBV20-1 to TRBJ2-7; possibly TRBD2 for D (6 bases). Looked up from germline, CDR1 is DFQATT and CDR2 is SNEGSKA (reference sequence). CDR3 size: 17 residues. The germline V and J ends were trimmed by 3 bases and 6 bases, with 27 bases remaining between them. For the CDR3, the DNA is TGCAGTGCTAGGAAGGGGCGAAGCGGGTCTCTCGAGGGCGAGCAGTACTTC. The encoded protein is CSARKGRSGSLEGEQYF.

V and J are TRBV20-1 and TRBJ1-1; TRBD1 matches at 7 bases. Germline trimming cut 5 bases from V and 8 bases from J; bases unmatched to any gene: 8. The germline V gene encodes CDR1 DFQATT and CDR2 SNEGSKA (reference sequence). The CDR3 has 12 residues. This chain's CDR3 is CSALDRSQEAFF. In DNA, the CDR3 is TGCAGTGCTCTGGACAGGTCTCAAGAAGCTTTCTTT.

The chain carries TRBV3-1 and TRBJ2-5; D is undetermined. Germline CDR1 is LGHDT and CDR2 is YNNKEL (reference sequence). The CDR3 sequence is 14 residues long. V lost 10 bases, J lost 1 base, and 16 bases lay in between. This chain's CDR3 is CATQSWASQETQYF. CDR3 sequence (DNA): TGTGCCACCCAATCCTGGGCCAGCCAAGAGACCCAGTACTTC.

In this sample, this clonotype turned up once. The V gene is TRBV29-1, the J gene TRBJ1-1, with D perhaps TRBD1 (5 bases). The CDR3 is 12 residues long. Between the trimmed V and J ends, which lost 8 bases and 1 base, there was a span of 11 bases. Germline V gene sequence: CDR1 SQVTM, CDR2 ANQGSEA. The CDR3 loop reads CSSGRANTEAFF. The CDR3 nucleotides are TGCAGCTCGGGACGGGCGAACACTGAAGCTTTCTTT.

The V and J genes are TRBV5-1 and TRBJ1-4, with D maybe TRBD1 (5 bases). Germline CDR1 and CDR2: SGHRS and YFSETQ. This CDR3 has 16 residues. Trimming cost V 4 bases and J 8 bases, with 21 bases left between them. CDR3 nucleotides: TGCGCCAGCAGCCTGGGGGTCGGGGCACGCGGCGAAAAACTGTTTTTT. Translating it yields CASSLGVGARGEKLFF. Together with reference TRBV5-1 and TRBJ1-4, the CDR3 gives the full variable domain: KAGVTQTPRYLIKTRGQQVTLSCSPISGHRSVSWYQQTPGQGLQFLFEYFSETQRNKGNFPGRFSGRQFSNSRSEMNVSTLELGDSALYLCASSLGVGARGEKLFFGSGTQLSVL.

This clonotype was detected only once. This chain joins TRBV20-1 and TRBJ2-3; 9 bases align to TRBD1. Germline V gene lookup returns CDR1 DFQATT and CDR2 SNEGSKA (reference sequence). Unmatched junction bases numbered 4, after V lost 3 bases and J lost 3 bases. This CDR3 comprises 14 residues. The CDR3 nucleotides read TGCAGTGCTAGGCGGACAGGGGTTACAGATACGCAGTATTTT. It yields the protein CSARRTGVTDTQYF.

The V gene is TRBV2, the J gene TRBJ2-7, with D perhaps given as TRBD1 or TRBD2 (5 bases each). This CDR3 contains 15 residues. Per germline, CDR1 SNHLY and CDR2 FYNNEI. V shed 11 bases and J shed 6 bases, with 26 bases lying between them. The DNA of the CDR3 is TGTGCCGCGTGGGACCCCTCGGGTTGGGTGGGCGAGCAGTACTTC. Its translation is CAAWDPSGWVGEQYF.

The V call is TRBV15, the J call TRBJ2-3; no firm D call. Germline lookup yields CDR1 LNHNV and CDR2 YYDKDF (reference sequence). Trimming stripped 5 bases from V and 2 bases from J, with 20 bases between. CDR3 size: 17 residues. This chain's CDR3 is CATSLKAIPVFTDTQYF. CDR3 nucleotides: TGTGCCACCAGCTTAAAGGCAATTCCTGTTTTCACAGATACGCAGTATTTT. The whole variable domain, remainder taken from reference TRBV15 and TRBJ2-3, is DAMVIQNPRYQVTQFGKPVTLSCSQTLNHNVMYWYQQKSSQAPKLLFHYYDKDFNNEADTPDNFQSRRPNTSFCFLDIRSPGLGDTAMYLCATSLKAIPVFTDTQYFGPGTRLTVL.

The CDR3 region has the DNA TGTGCCAGCATTCCTTCCCTGGGTTCACCCCTCCACTTT. It is translated as CASIPSLGSPLHF. The rearrangement joins TRBV7-9 to TRBJ1-6; D is ambiguous. CDR3 size: 13 residues. CDR1 is SEHNR, CDR2 FQNEAQ, per germline (reference sequence). The V and J ends lost 7 bases and 9 bases respectively, with 13 bases between them.

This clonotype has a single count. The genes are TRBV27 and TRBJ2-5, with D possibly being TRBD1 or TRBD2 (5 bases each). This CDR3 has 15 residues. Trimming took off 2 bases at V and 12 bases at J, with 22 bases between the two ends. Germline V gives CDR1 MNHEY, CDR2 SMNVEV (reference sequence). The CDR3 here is CASSLGKRWSGPEYF. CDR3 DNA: TGTGCCAGCAGTTTAGGCAAGCGGTGGTCGGGACCCGAGTACTTC.

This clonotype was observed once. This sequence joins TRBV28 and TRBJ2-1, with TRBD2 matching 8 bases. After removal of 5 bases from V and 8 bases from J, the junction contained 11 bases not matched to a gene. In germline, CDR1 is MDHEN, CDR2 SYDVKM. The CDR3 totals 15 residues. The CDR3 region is CASSNTRGLVDEQFF. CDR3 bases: TGTGCCAGCAGTAACACGAGGGGACTAGTCGATGAGCAGTTCTTC. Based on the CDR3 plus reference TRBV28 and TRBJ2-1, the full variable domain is DVKVTQSSRYLVKRTGEKVFLECVQDMDHENMFWYRQDPGLGLRLIYFSYDVKMKEKGDIPEGYSVSREKKERFSLILESASTNQTSMYLCASSNTRGLVDEQFFGPGTRLTVL.